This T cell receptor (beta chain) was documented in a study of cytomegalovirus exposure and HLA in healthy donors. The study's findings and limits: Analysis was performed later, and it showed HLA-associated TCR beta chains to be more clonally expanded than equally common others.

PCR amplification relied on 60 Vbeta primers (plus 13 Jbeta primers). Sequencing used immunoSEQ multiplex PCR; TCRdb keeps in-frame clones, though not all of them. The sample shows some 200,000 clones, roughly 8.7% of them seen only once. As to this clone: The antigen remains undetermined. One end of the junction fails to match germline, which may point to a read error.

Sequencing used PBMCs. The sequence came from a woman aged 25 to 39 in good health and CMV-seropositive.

The CDR3 loop is CDSSQWGDRGNQPKHF. CDR3 coding DNA: TGCGACAGCAGCCAATGGGGGGACAGGGGCAATCAGCCCAAGCATTTT. The genes are TRBV4-1 and TRBJ1-5; 10 bases align to TRBD1. From germline, CDR1 is MGHRA and CDR2 YSYEKL. CDR3 length: 16 residues.